This TCR beta chain is drawn from a study of Ad26.COV2.S vaccination and SARS-CoV-2 variants. TCRdb's copy holds only in-frame clones and misses some; the assay was immunoSEQ multiplex PCR. The sample has some 300,000 clones, around four fifths seen once; the top ten hold 2% to 2.5%. Study-wide results and caveats: An underestimation of total T cell responses may have resulted from the TCR breadth and depth analyses. Measurement of non-spike TCR breadth gave similar results in vaccine and placebo recipients.

Treatment specified: roughly 19 received Ad26.COV2.S at low or high dose, single or two shots; a few received placebo; per-sample allocation not given. Samples analyzed were those drawn on day 63 after the first vaccine or placebo injection. As for this clone: Its cognate antigen is unknown.

Trimming shortened V by 1 base and J by 8 bases, and 14 bases separated the two germline ends. The CDR3 covers 14 residues. Germline V lookup: CDR1 LGHDT, CDR2 YNNKEL (reference sequence). The sequence was collected from a person between 18 and 65 years old who received the Ad26.COV2.S COVID-19 vaccine or a placebo. V usage is TRBV3-1 (or the pseudogene TRBV3-2) and J usage is TRBJ1-1, with D maybe TRBD1 (6 bases). The input for sequencing was peripheral blood, taken in a trial of Ad26.COV2.S vaccine versus placebo. CDR3 DNA sequence: TGTGCCAGCAGCCAAGTGATGGACGACAGGGAAGCTTTCTTT. It yields the protein CASSQVMDDREAFF.